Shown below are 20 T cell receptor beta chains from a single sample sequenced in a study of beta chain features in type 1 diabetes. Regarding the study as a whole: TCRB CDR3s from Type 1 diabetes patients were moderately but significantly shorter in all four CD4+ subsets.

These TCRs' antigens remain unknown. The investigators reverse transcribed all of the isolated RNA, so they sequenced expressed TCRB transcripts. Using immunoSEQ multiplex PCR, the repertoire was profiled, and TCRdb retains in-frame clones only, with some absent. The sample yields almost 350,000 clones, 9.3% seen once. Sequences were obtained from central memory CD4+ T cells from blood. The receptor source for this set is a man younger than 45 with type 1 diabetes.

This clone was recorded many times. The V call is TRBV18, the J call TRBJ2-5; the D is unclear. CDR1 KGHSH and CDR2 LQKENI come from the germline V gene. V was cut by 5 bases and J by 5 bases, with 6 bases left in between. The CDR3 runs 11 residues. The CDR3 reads CASSERETQYF. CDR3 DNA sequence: TGTGCCAGCTCAGAGAGGGAGACCCAGTACTTC.

This CDR3 is CSVANGNTEAFF. In DNA form, the CDR3 reads TGCAGCGTTGCTAACGGTAACACTGAAGCTTTCTTT. V gene TRBV29-1 combines with J gene TRBJ1-1; D is uncertain. Looked up from germline, CDR1 is SQVTM and CDR2 is ANQGSEA. Trimming pared 4 bases from V and 2 bases from J, leaving 8 bases between. The CDR3 spans 12 residues. Variable domain in full (rest from reference TRBV29-1 and TRBJ1-1): SAVISQKPSRDICQRGTSLTIQCQVDSQVTMMFWYRQQPGQSLTLIATANQGSEATYESGFVIDKFPISRPNLTFSTLTVSNMSPEDSSIYLCSVANGNTEAFFGQGTRLTVV.

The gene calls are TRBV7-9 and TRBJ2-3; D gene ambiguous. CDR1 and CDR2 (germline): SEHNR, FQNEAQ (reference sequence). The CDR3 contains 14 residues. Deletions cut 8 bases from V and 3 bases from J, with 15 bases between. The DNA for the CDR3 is TGTGCCAGCCTCGGTAGTTTTGGGACAGATACGCAGTATTTT. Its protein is CASLGSFGTDTQYF.

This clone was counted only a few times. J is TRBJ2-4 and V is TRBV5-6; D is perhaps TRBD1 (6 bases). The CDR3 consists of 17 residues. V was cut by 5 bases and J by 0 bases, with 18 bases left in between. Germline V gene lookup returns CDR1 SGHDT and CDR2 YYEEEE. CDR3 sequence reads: CASSSTQGTLAKNIQYF. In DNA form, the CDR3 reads TGTGCCAGCAGTTCCACTCAGGGGACCCTAGCCAAAAACATTCAGTACTTC.

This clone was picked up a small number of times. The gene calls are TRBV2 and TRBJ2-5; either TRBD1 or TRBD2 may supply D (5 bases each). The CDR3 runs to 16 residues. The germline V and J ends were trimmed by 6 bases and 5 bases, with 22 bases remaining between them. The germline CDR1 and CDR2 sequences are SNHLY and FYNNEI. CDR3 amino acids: CASREGRILPSETQYF. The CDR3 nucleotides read TGTGCCAGCAGAGAGGGACGTATTCTCCCCTCGGAGACCCAGTACTTC.

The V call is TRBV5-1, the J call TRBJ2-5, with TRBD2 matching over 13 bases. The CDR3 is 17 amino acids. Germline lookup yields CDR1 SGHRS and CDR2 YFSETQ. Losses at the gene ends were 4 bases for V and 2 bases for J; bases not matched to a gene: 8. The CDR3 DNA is TGCGCCAGCAGCAAAACTACTAGCGGGGGGGATCAAGAGACCCAGTACTTC. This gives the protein CASSKTTSGGDQETQYF. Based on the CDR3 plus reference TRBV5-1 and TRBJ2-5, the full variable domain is KAGVTQTPRYLIKTRGQQVTLSCSPISGHRSVSWYQQTPGQGLQFLFEYFSETQRNKGNFPGRFSGRQFSNSRSEMNVSTLELGDSALYLCASSKTTSGGDQETQYFGPGTRLLVL.

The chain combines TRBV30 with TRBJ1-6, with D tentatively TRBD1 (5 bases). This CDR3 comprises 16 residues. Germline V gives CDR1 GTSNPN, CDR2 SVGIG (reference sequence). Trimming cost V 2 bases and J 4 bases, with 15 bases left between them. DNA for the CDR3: TGTGCCTGGAGTACGGGTGACAGTACATATAATTCACCCCTCCACTTT. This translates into CAWSTGDSTYNSPLHF.

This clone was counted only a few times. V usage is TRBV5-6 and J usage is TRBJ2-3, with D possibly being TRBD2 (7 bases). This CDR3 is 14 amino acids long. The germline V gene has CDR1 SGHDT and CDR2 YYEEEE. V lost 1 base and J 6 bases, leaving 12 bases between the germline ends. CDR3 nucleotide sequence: TGTGCCAGCAGCTTGACAGGGAGGGCCGATACGCAGTATTTT. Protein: CASSLTGRADTQYF.

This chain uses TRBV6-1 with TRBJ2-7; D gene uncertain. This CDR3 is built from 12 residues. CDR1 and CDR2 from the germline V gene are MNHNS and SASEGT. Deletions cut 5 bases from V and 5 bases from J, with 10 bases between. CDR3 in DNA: TGTGCCAGCAGTTTATCGTACGACGAGCAGTACTTC. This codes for CASSLSYDEQYF.

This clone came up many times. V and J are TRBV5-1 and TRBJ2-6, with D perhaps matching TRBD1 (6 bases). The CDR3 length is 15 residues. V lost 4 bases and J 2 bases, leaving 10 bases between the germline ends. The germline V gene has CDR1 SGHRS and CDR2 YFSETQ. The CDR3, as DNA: TGCGCCAGCAGCGATGCAGGGGCTGGGGCCAACGTCCTGACTTTC. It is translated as CASSDAGAGANVLTF.

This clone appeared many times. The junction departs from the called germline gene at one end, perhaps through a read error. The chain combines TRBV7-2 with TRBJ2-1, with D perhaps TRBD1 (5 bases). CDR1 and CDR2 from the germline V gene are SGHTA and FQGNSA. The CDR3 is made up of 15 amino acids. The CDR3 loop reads CASSSLRGSFNEQFF. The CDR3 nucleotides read TGTGCCAGCAGCTCCCTTAGGGGTTCCTTCAATGAGCAGTTCTTC.

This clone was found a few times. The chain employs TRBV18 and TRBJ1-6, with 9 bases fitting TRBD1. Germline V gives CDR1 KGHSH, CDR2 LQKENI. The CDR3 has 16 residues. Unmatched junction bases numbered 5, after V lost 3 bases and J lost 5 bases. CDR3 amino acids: CASSPGTGLNNSPLHF. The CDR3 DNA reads TGTGCCAGCTCACCCGGGACAGGGCTTAATAATTCACCCCTCCACTTT.

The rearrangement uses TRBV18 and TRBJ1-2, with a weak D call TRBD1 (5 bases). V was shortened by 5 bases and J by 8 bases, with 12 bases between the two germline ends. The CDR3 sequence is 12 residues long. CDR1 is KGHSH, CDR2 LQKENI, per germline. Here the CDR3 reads CASSSRESGYTF. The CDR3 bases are TGTGCCAGCTCATCCAGGGAGTCCGGCTACACCTTC.

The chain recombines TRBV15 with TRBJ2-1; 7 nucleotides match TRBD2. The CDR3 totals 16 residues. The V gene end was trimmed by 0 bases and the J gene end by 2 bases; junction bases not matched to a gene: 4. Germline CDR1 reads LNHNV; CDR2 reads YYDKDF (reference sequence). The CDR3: CATSREQRGTYNEQFF. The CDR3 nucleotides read TGTGCCACCAGCAGAGAGCAGCGGGGAACCTACAATGAGCAGTTCTTC.

The CDR3 loop is CASSLEQAHYTF. CDR3 sequence (DNA): TGTGCCAGCAGCTTAGAGCAGGCTCACTACACCTTC. The chain joins TRBV7-6 to TRBJ1-2, with D uncertain. Trimming shortened V by 1 base and J by 10 bases, and 10 bases separated the two germline ends. Per the germline V gene, CDR1 is SGHVS and CDR2 is FNYEAQ. The CDR3 is made up of 12 amino acids. The variable domain in full, with the rest retrieved from reference TRBV7-6 and TRBJ1-2, is GAGVSQSPRYKVTKRGQDVALRCDPISGHVSLYWYRQALGQGPEFLTYFNYEAQQDKSGLPNDRFSAERPEGSISTLTIQRTEQRDSAMYRCASSLEQAHYTFGSGTRLTVV.

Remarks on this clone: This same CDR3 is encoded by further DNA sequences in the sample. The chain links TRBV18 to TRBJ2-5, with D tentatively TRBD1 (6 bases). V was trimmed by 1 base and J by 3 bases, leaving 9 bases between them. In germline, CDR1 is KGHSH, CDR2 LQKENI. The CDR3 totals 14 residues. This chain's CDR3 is CASSPRRGEETQYF. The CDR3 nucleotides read TGTGCCAGCTCACCACGCAGGGGCGAAGAGACCCAGTACTTC.

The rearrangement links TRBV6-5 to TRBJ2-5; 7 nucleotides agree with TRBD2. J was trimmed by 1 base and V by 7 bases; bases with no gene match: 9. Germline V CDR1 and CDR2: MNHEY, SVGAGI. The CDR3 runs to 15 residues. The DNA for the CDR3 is TGTGCCAGCACCCATATCGGGGGGAGCCAAGAGACCCAGTACTTC. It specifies CASTHIGGSQETQYF.

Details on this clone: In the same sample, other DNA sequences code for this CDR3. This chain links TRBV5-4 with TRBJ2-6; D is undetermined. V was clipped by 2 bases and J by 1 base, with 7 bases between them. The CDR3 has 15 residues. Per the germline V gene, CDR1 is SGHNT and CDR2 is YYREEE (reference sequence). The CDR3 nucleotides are TGTGCCAGCAGCTTAGAACTATCTGGGGCCAACGTCCTGACTTTC. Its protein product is CASSLELSGANVLTF.

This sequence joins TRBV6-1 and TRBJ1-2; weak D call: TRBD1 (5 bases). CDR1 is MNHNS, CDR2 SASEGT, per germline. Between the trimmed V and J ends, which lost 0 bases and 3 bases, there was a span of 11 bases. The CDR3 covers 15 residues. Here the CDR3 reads CASSEAYGRDYGYTF. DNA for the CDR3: TGTGCCAGCAGTGAAGCTTATGGCAGGGACTATGGCTACACCTTC.

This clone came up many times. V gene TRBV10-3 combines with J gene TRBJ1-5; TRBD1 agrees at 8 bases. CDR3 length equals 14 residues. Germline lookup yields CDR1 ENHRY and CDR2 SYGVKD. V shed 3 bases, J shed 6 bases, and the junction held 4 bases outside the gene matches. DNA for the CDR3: TGTGCCATCAGTGACCGAGACAGGGGTCAGCCCCAGCATTTT. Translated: CAISDRDRGQPQHF.